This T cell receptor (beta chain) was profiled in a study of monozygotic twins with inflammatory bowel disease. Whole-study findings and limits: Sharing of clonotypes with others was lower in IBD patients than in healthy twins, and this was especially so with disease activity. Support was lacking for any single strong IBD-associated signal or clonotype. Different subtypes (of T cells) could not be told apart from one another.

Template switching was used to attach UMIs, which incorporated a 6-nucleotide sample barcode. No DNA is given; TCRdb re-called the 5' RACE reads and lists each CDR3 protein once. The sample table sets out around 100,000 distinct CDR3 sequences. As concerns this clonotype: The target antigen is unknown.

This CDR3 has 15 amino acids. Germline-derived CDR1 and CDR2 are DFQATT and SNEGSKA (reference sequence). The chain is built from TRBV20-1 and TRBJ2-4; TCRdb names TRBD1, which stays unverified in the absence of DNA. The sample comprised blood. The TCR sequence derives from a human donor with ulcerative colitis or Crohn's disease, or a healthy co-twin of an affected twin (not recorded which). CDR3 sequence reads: CSGLAGGAPYNIQYF.